The rows below give T cell receptor beta chains drawn from one sample of a study of Ad26.COV2.S vaccination and SARS-CoV-2 variants. Method: immunoSEQ multiplex PCR; TCRdb's copy keeps in-frame clones and lacks some. Counted here are about 680,000 clones, around 92% occurring once; the ten biggest clones make up about 1.5%. Specimen: peripheral blood, collected in a trial of Ad26.COV2.S vaccine versus placebo. These receptors came from a person aged 18 to 65 who received the Ad26.COV2.S COVID-19 vaccine or a placebo. The CDR3 runs from the conserved cysteine through the conserved F or W. Fields, in order: D gene, V gene, J gene, clone size, CDR3 DNA, CDR3 protein. The D gene is left open where the match is weak. Rows may omit the clone size; those that give it use once, few, many or a size class.

>-|TRBV11-2|TRBJ2-3|-
TGTGCCAGCCTCAGGGGGGGGGCAGATACGCAGTATTTT
CASLRGGADTQYF
>-|TRBV6-5|TRBJ2-1|-
TGTGCCAGCGGGCCCTGGGCAAGGGAGCAGTTCTTC
CASGPWAREQFF
>TRBD1|TRBV30|TRBJ1-5|-
TGTGCCGCCGCGACAGGGGTCAATCAGCCCCAGCATTTT
CAAATGVNQPQHF
>-|TRBV1|TRBJ2-1|-
TGCACCACCCGCCACACGAGCTCCTACAATGAGCAGTTCTTC
CTTRHTSSYNEQFF
>-|TRBV2|TRBJ1-1|-
TGTGCCAGCAGTAGGTCGCGGTTGAACACTGAAGCTTTCTTT
CASSRSRLNTEAFF
>-|TRBV5-1|TRBJ2-4|once
TGCGCCAGCAGCTTCGGCGGTTCCGAAAAAAACATTCAGTACTTC
CASSFGGSEKNIQYF
>-|TRBV18|TRBJ1-3|-
TGTGCCAGCTCACCACCAGGAACTCGAAGGCCTGGAAACACCATATATTTT
CASSPPGTRRPGNTIYF
>TRBD1|TRBV10-2|TRBJ2-7|-
TGCGCCAGCAGGGGACAGGGATCCTACGAGCAGTACTTC
CASRGQGSYEQYF
>-|TRBV7-9|TRBJ1-5|-
TGTGCCAGCAGCTTACAGGGCGGCAATCAGCCCCAGCATTTT
CASSLQGGNQPQHF
>-|TRBV7-9|TRBJ2-1|-
TGTGCCAGCAGCTTAGGAGGGAGTACCTACAATGAGCAGTTCTTC
CASSLGGSTYNEQFF
>-|TRBV19|TRBJ1-2|-
TGTGCCAGTAGCGAAACAGGGAGTGACTATGGCTACACCTTC
CASSETGSDYGYTF
>-|TRBV4-2|TRBJ2-7|once
TGTGCCAGCAGCCAAGTAGGGGCGGACCCCTACGAGCAGTACTTC
CASSQVGADPYEQYF
>TRBD1|TRBV30|TRBJ1-5|-
TGTGCCTGGTCGGGACAGGGATTAAATCAGCCCCAGCATTTT
CAWSGQGLNQPQHF
>-|TRBV4-2|TRBJ2-5|-
TGTGCCAGCAGCCAAGATGGCTTACGGCTGGAGGGATGGGAGACCCAGTACTTC
CASSQDGLRLEGWETQYF
>TRBD2|TRBV6-1|TRBJ2-2|-
TGTGCCAGCAGTAAAGGACTAGCGGGAGTGACCGGGGAGCTGTTTTTT
CASSKGLAGVTGELFF
>-|TRBV6-5|TRBJ2-1|-
TGTGCCAGCAGCAGGGGTGATGAGCAGTTCTTC
CASSRGDEQFF
>-|TRBV19|TRBJ1-2|once
TGTGCCAGTAGTTTACGGACAACTGATGGCTACACCTTC
CASSLRTTDGYTF
>-|TRBV7-8|TRBJ1-5|-
TGTGCCAGCAGCTTAGACATTCGCCAGCCCCAGCATTTT
CASSLDIRQPQHF